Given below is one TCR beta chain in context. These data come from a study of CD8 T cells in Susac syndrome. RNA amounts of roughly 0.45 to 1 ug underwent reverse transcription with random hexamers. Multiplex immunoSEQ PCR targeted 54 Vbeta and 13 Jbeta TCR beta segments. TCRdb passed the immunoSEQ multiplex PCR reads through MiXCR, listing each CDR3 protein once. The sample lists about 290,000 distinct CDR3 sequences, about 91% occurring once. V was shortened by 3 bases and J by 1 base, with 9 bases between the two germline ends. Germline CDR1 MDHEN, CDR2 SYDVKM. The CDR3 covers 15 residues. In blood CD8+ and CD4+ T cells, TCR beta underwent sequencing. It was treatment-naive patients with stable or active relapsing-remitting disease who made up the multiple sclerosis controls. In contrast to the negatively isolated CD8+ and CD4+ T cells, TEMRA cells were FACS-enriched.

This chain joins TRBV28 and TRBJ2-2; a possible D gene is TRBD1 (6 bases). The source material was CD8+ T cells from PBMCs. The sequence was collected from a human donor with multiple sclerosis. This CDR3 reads CASSFARGNTGELFF. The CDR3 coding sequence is TGTGCCAGCAGTTTTGCCAGGGGGAACACCGGGGAGCTGTTTTTT.